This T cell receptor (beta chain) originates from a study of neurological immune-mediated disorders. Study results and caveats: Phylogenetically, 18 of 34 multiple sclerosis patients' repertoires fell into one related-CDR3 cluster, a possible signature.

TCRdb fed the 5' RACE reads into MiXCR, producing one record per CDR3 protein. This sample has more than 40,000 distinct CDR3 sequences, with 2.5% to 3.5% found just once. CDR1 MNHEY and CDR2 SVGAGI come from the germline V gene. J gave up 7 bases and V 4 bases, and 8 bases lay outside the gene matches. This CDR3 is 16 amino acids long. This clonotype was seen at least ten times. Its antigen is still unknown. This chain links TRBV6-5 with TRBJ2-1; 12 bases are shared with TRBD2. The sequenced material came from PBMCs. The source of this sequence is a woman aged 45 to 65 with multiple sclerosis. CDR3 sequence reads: CASSSGLAGPINEQFF. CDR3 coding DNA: TGTGCCAGCAGTTCCGGACTAGCGGGACCTATTAATGAGCAGTTCTTC.